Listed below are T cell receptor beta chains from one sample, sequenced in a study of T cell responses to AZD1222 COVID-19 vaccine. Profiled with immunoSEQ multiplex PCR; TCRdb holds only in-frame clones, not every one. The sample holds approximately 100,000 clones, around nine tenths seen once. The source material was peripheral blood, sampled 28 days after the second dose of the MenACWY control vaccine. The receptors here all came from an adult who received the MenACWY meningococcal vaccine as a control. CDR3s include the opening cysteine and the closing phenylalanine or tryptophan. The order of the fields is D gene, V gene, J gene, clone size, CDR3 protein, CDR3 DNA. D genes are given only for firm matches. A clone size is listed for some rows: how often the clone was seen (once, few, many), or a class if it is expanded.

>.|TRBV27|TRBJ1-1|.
CASRGESLNTEAFF
TGTGCCAGCAGGGGGGAAAGTCTGAACACTGAAGCTTTCTTT
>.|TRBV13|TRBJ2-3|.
CASSRGDTQYF
TGTGCCAGCAGCAGGGGGGATACGCAGTATTTT
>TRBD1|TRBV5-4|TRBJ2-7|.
CASSFRDRALREYF
TGTGCCAGCAGCTTCCGGGACAGGGCCCTGAGGGAGTACTTC
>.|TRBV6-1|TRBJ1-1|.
CASSEGYTEAFF
TGTGCCAGCAGTGAGGGGTACACTGAAGCTTTCTTT
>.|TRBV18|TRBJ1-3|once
CASSLGQTLGGNTIYF
TGTGCCAGCTCACTTGGACAGACCTTAGGTGGAAACACCATATATTTT
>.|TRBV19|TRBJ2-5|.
CASSIDRVGRETQYF
TGTGCCAGTAGTATAGATCGGGTCGGTCGAGAGACCCAGTACTTC
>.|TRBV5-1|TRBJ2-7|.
CASSLLPSSSYEQYF
TGCGCCAGCAGCTTGCTCCCTTCAAGCTCCTACGAGCAGTACTTC
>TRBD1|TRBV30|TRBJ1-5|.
CAWSVGQEGQPQHF
TGTGCCTGGAGTGTCGGACAGGAGGGTCAGCCCCAGCATTTT
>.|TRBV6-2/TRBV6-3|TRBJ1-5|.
CASSMDGGFNQPQHF
TGTGCCAGCAGTATGGACGGAGGGTTTAATCAGCCCCAGCATTTT
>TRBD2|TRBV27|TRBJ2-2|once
CASSLSSSGGAYTGELFF
TGTGCCAGCAGTTTATCCTCTAGCGGGGGGGCCTATACCGGGGAGCTGTTTTTT
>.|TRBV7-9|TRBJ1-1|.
CASREGGNTEAFF
TGTGCCAGCAGGGAGGGGGGGAACACTGAAGCTTTCTTT
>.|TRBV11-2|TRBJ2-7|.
CASSKKPGSPYEQYF
TGTGCCAGCAGCAAAAAGCCAGGGTCACCCTACGAGCAGTACTTC
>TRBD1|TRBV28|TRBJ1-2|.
CASTSDRVVYGYTF
TGTGCCAGCACATCCGACAGGGTAGTGTATGGCTACACCTTC
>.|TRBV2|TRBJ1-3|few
CASNRFSGNTIYF
TGTGCCAGCAATCGGTTCTCTGGAAACACCATATATTTT
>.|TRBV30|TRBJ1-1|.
CAWSGADCEAFF
TGTGCCTGGAGTGGGGCCGACTGCGAAGCTTTCTTT
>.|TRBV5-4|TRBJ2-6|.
CASSPLGSGANVLTF
TGTGCCAGCAGCCCTCTCGGCTCTGGGGCCAACGTCCTGACTTTC
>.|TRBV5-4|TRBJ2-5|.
CASSWGMGETQYF
TGTGCCAGCAGCTGGGGGATGGGGGAGACCCAGTACTTC
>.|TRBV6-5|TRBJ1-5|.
CASTRVGQPQHF
TGTGCCAGCACCAGAGTCGGTCAGCCCCAGCATTTT
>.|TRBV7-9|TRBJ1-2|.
CASSLLDSTRLGYTF
TGTGCCAGCAGCTTATTGGACTCCACCCGACTTGGCTACACCTTC
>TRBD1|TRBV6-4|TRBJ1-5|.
CASPGQGFFSNQPQHF
TGTGCCAGCCCGGGACAGGGTTTTTTTAGCAATCAGCCCCAGCATTTT
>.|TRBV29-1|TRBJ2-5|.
CSVAGTGETQYF
TGCAGCGTTGCCGGGACCGGCGAGACCCAGTACTTC
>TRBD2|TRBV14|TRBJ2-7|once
CASSQVQRAGVYEQYF
TGTGCCAGCAGCCAAGTTCAACGAGCGGGGGTATACGAGCAGTACTTC
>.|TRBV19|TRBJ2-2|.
CASSIDRLSDSHFTGELFF
TGTGCCAGTAGTATAGATCGGCTGTCCGACAGCCACTTCACCGGGGAGCTGTTTTTT
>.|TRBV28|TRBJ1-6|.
CASSFRDTLSLHPSF
TGTGCCAGCAGTTTCCGGGACACCCTTTCACTTCACCCCTCCTTT
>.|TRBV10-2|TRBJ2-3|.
CASRDGTDTQYF
TGCGCCAGCAGGGACGGCACAGATACGCAGTATTTT
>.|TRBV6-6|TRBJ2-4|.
CASSPGLAKNIQYF
TGTGCCAGCAGCCCGGGCTTAGCCAAAAACATTCAGTACTTC
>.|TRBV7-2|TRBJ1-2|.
CASSLVENYGYTF
TGTGCCAGCAGCTTAGTGGAGAACTATGGCTACACCTTC
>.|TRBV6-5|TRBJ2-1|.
CASSPDRSSYNEQFF
TGTGCCAGCAGTCCTGACAGAAGCTCCTACAATGAGCAGTTCTTC
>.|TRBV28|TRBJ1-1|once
CASKTGDEAFF
TGTGCCAGCAAAACGGGGGATGAAGCTTTCTTT
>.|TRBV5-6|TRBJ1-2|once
CASSFQLEGYTF
TGTGCCAGCAGCTTTCAACTAGAGGGCTACACCTTC
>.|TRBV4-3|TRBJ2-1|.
CASSPRQAGAYNEQFF
TGCGCCAGCAGCCCCCGCCAAGCAGGGGCCTACAATGAGCAGTTCTTC
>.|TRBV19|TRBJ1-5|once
CASSINPRGNQPQHF
TGTGCCAGTAGTATCAATCCAAGGGGCAATCAGCCCCAGCATTTT
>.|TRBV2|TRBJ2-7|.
CASTSDNHEQYF
TGTGCCAGCACCAGTGACAATCACGAGCAGTACTTC
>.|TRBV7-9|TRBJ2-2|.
CASTLSATSGELFF
TGTGCCAGCACCCTTAGCGCGACGTCCGGGGAGCTGTTTTTT
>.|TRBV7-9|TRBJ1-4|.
CASSLGRASTNEKLFF
TGTGCCAGCAGCCTGGGGAGGGCCTCAACTAATGAAAAACTGTTTTTT
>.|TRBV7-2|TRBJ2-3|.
CASSTMGDTQYF
TGTGCCAGCAGCACAATGGGAGATACGCAGTATTTT
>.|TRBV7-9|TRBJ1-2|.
CASSRTNGPNYGYTF
TGTGCCAGCAGCCGGACCAATGGTCCCAACTATGGCTACACCTTC
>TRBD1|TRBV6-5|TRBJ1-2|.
CASSSPGGQGNYGYTF
TGTGCCAGCAGTTCTCCCGGGGGACAGGGGAACTATGGCTACACCTTC
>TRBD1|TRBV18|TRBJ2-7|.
CASSPGQGAFEQYF
TGTGCCAGCTCACCGGGACAGGGGGCGTTCGAGCAGTACTTC
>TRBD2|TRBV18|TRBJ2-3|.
CASSPQLTFGRADTQYF
TGTGCCAGCTCACCACAATTGACCTTCGGGAGGGCAGATACGCAGTATTTT
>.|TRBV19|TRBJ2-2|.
CASSTTRHGELFF
TGTGCCAGTAGTACGACAAGGCACGGGGAGCTGTTTTTT
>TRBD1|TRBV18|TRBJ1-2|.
CASSRPGQGGFYGYTF
TGTGCCAGCTCACGACCGGGACAGGGAGGTTTCTATGGCTACACCTTC
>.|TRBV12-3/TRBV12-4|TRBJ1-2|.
CASSYRPSAGYTF
TGTGCCAGCAGTTACCGACCCTCGGCGGGCTACACCTTC
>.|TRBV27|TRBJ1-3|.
CASSSTGSPGNTIYF
TGTGCCAGCAGTTCCACAGGGTCGCCCGGAAACACCATATATTTT
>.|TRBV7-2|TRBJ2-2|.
CASSLSGPSGGELFF
TGTGCCAGCAGCTTATCTGGGCCCTCGGGCGGGGAGCTGTTTTTT
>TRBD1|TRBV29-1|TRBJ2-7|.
CSVGLGQGGYEQYF
TGCAGCGTAGGACTTGGACAGGGGGGCTACGAGCAGTACTTC
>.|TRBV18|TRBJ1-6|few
CASSPPGALGLNSPLHF
TGTGCCAGCTCACCACCGGGGGCCCTGGGACTGAATTCACCCCTCCACTTT
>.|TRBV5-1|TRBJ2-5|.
CASSLGMTVGGPQETQYF
TGCGCCAGCAGCTTGGGGATGACAGTCGGAGGCCCCCAAGAGACCCAGTACTTC
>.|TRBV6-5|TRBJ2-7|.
CASSRNRWSYEQYF
TGTGCCAGCAGTCGGAACAGGTGGTCCTACGAGCAGTACTTC
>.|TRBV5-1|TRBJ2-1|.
CASSFGRGANEQFF
TGCGCCAGCAGCTTCGGCCGGGGGGCAAATGAGCAGTTCTTC
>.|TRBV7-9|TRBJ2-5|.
CASSSSRRYQETQYF
TGTGCCAGCAGCTCTAGTCGGAGATACCAAGAGACCCAGTACTTC
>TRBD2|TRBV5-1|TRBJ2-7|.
CASSPRVSGGYEQYF
TGCGCCAGCAGCCCGCGGGTTAGCGGGGGCTACGAGCAGTACTTC
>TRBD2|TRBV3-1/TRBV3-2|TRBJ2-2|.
CASSQLLAGGPGELFF
TGTGCCAGCAGCCAGCTACTAGCGGGGGGGCCCGGGGAGCTGTTTTTT
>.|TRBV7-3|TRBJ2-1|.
CASSLIAGGGRYNEQFF
TGTGCCAGCAGCTTAATTGCCGGCGGGGGCCGCTACAATGAGCAGTTCTTC
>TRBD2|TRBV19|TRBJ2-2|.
CASSLRLAGGAGELFF
TGTGCCAGTAGTCTTCGACTAGCGGGGGGAGCCGGGGAGCTGTTTTTT
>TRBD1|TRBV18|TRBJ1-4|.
CASSPRTGVNEKLFF
TGTGCCAGCTCACCCCGGACAGGAGTTAATGAAAAACTGTTTTTT
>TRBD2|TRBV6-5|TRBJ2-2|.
CASSYPGGGTGELFF
TGTGCCAGCAGTTACCCCGGGGGGGGCACCGGGGAGCTGTTTTTT
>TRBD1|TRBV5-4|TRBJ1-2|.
CASSLDRGGYGYTF
TGTGCCAGCAGCCTCGACAGGGGTGGGTATGGCTACACCTTC
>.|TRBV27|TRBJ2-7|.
CASRTSTETYEQYF
TGTGCCAGCAGGACCTCCACCGAGACCTACGAGCAGTACTTC